A selection of T cell receptor beta chains follows, all from one sample in a study of T cells after yellow fever vaccination. TCRdb recomputed calls from the 5' RACE reads with MiXCR, one row per CDR3 protein. The sample contains just under 600,000 distinct CDR3 sequences, roughly 14% of which appear only once. This sample comprised PBMCs, obtained on the day of the yellow fever booster vaccination. The receptors stem from a man aged 25-45 years who received the YFV17D yellow fever vaccine. Each CDR3 is given with its conserved first and last residue.

j_call v_call cdr3_aa
TRBJ2-1 TRBV5-1 CASSLAKRTSALNEQFF
TRBJ2-5 TRBV5-6 CASSSPTSGQETQYF
TRBJ2-7 TRBV28 CASHPGQGAKYEQYF
TRBJ2-1 TRBV7-2 CASSLATLTGGNEQFF
TRBJ2-7 TRBV25-1 CASRGGREQYF
TRBJ2-1 TRBV3-1 CASSQSGNEQFF
TRBJ2-1 TRBV7-9 CASSLLQGNEQFF
TRBJ2-3 TRBV27 CASRRTPSTDTQYF
TRBJ2-5 TRBV6-6 CASSYSIRTQYF
TRBJ2-1 TRBV5-1 CASSEGTEEDEQFF
TRBJ2-1 TRBV5-1 CASRRTSGSFYEQFF
TRBJ1-6 TRBV30 CAWSPEGPGQHNSPLHF
TRBJ2-7 TRBV4-3 CASSQSDRGLLYEQYF
TRBJ2-5 TRBV7-2 CASSLLGTRSETQYF
TRBJ2-3 TRBV12-3/TRBV12-4 CASSLSGVRDTQYF
TRBJ2-7 TRBV7-9 CASTGGAYEQYF
TRBJ2-1 TRBV5-1 CASSLGGSNNEQFF
TRBJ1-1 TRBV30 CAWSVLGTEAAFF
TRBJ2-4 TRBV11-3 CASSSSGENIQYF
TRBJ2-7 TRBV5-1 CASSTGDISEQYF
TRBJ1-6 TRBV19 CASSIMESPLHF
TRBJ2-5 TRBV5-4 CASSLGGSRGETQYF
TRBJ2-3 TRBV12-3/TRBV12-4 CATSDRGHTDTQYF
TRBJ2-3 TRBV29-1 CSVERTQGTDTQYF
TRBJ1-3 TRBV7-9 CASSSDGHSGNTIYF
TRBJ2-6 TRBV5-1 CASSLEGGSPYGANVLTF
TRBJ1-1 TRBV7-7 CASSARRRLSSEAFF
TRBJ2-5 TRBV3-1 CASTGGLQETQYF
TRBJ2-6 TRBV6-5 CASSFVMRPSGANVLTF
TRBJ2-1 TRBV24-1 CATSDGRVQFF
TRBJ1-2 TRBV12-3/TRBV12-4 CASADGFYGYTF
TRBJ1-6 TRBV5-5 CASSPAAGRGPSPLHF
TRBJ1-2 TRBV28 CASRFRGGGGYTF
TRBJ2-1 TRBV20-1 CSAREHLVSYNEQFF
TRBJ2-3 TRBV2 CASRAGTSASTDTQYF
TRBJ2-5 TRBV19 CASSNLTAGRETQYF
TRBJ2-2 TRBV6-2/TRBV6-3 CASSYTGTSGGTGELFF
TRBJ2-7 TRBV12-3/TRBV12-4 CASSLAGNEQYF
TRBJ1-4 TRBV2 CASSWDSTGEKLFF
TRBJ2-3 TRBV24-1 CATSETGLAGDTDTQYF
TRBJ2-2 TRBV7-7 CASSPGPAGELFF
TRBJ1-6 TRBV28 CATNYGTGVASPLHF
TRBJ2-7 TRBV9 CASSKGQASSYEQYF
TRBJ2-7 TRBV30 CAWNTGNSYEQYF
TRBJ2-7 TRBV28 CASSLSPGTSGMNEQYF
TRBJ1-5 TRBV20-1 CSAREVLGTENQPLHF
TRBJ2-7 TRBV6-1 CASRHQRGSSYEQYF
TRBJ2-1 TRBV5-6 CASSLGLAGPDNEQFF
TRBJ1-1 TRBV5-6 CASSLGYRARTEAFF
TRBJ2-1 TRBV29-1 CSIPLTYDNEQFF
TRBJ2-1 TRBV6-2/TRBV6-3 CASRVGGEQFF
TRBJ2-5 TRBV5-1 CASSTPQETQYF
TRBJ1-2 TRBV7-9 CASRDTGGSYCYTF